These 16 T cell receptor beta chains originate from one sample sequenced in a study of blood T cells in healthy people across ages (dated by TCRdb to the mid-2010s). The library was made by 5' RACE. Sequencing relied on an Illumina HiSeq 2500. A second PCR of roughly 7 to 11 cycles was performed with a sample-barcoded 5' primer and a J-beta primer mix. TCRdb redid the processing of the public reads, applying fastp at Q25 and MiXCR, and retained in-frame beta chains. Here each entry gathers all rows of one CDR3 protein and keeps the most common genes and DNA. This sample lists 660,000 or so distinct CDR3 sequences; roughly 50% were detected once. Approximately 37% of the sample is in the top ten clones. Sequencing used blood. The source of these receptors is a man in his fifties or sixties in good health.

This rearrangement joins TRBV20-1 to TRBJ1-2, with 12 bases aligning to TRBD1. The V segment lost 3 bases and the J segment 2 bases; nucleotides outside the gene matches: 4. Germline values: CDR1 DFQATT, CDR2 SNEGSKA (reference sequence). The CDR3 contains 15 residues. The CDR3 DNA follows: TGCAGTGCTAGCGAGGGACAGGGGGCGAACTATGGCTACACCTTC. This encodes CSASEGQGANYGYTF.

Only a few counts were recorded for this clonotype. CDR3 bases: TGTGCCAGCAGGAGGGGGGGCAGGGGTGGCTACGAGCAGTACTTC. Protein product: CASRRGGRGGYEQYF. V usage is TRBV25-1 and J usage is TRBJ2-7; D may be TRBD2 (7 bases). CDR3 length equals 15 residues. The germline gives CDR1 MGHDK, CDR2 SYGVNS. Between the trimmed V and J ends, which lost 6 bases and 3 bases, there was a span of 18 bases.

J is TRBJ2-2 and V is TRBV20-1; 9 bases align to TRBD1. V gave up 7 bases and J gave up 6 bases; unmatched junction bases: 9. CDR1 is DFQATT, CDR2 SNEGSKA, per germline (reference sequence). CDR3 length equals 14 residues. DNA for the CDR3: TGCAGTGTCCCGGGACAGGGAGCGTCCGGGGAGCTGTTTTTT. Its translation is CSVPGQGASGELFF.

The chain joins TRBV11-1 to TRBJ2-5, with 9 positions matching TRBD1. J lost 6 bases, V lost 5 bases, and 13 bases had no gene match. There are 16 residues in the CDR3. CDR1 and CDR2 from the germline V gene are SGHAT and FQDESV (reference sequence). The CDR3 region is CASSATGTGRAKTQYF. The DNA of the CDR3 is TGTGCCAGCAGCGCTACCGGGACAGGGCGCGCGAAGACCCAGTACTTC.

This chain connects TRBV13 to TRBJ2-7, with a tentative D call TRBD1 (6 bases). The germline V gene encodes CDR1 PRHDT and CDR2 FYEKMQ (reference sequence). With 5 bases removed from V and 3 bases from J, the gap between germline ends came to 11 bases. The CDR3 contains 13 residues. The CDR3 bases are TGTGCCAGCAGCCGGACAGCGAGCTACGAGCAGTACTTC. Amino acids: CASSRTASYEQYF.

This clonotype came up a few times. The CDR3 loop is CASSFRTEDYEQYF. The DNA for the CDR3 is TGTGCCAGCAGCTTCCGGACAGAGGATTACGAGCAGTACTTC. This chain links TRBV5-6 with TRBJ2-7, with D maybe TRBD1 (6 bases). The V end lost 2 bases, the J end lost 4 bases, and 13 bases lay between the germline ends. Germline CDR1 reads SGHDT; CDR2 reads YYEEEE. The CDR3 extends over 14 amino acids.

The chain joins TRBV27 to TRBJ2-5; tentatively, D is TRBD1 (5 bases). From germline, CDR1 is MNHEY and CDR2 SMNVEV (reference sequence). The CDR3 has 15 residues. The V end lost 1 base, the J end lost 0 bases, and 9 bases lay between the germline ends. CDR3 sequence reads: CASSLLGRDQETQYF. CDR3 DNA sequence: TGTGCCAGCAGTTTATTGGGCAGGGACCAAGAGACCCAGTACTTC.

The chain carries TRBV7-9 and TRBJ2-2; 14 bases agree with TRBD2. This CDR3 is 17 amino acids long. Germline loops: CDR1 SEHNR, CDR2 FQNEAQ (reference sequence). The V and J ends lost 1 base and 3 bases, in that order; junction bases with no gene match: 1. This CDR3 reads CASSLEGLAGDTGELFF. The CDR3 bases are TGTGCCAGCAGCTTAGAGGGACTAGCGGGAGACACCGGGGAGCTGTTTTTT.

This clonotype was detected a few times. The rearrangement joins TRBV3-1 to TRBJ2-1; the match to TRBD1 covers 9 bases. The CDR3 is 17 amino acids. The ends lost 4 bases at V and 8 bases at J; junction bases unmatched: 15. Germline V lookup: CDR1 LGHDT, CDR2 YNNKEL (reference sequence). In DNA form, the CDR3 reads TGTGCCAGCAGCCCCCGAGGAGGCACAGGGGGCGGGTATGAGCAGTTCTTC. Its protein product is CASSPRGGTGGGYEQFF.

This rearrangement joins TRBV5-1 to TRBJ2-7; 15 nucleotides agree with TRBD2. Matching the DNA end better, TRBJ2-5 makes the J call doubtful. The CDR3 has 17 residues. CDR1 SGHRS and CDR2 YFSETQ come from the germline V gene. CDR3 sequence (DNA): TGCGCCAGCAGTCCTGAAAGAGGGACTAGCGGGGGGAAGACCCAGTACTTC. Translation: CASSPERGTSGGKTQYF.

J is TRBJ2-7 and V is TRBV15; D is possibly TRBD2 (6 bases). Germline V gives CDR1 LNHNV, CDR2 YYDKDF (reference sequence). V gave up 5 bases and J gave up 2 bases, with 10 bases separating them. This CDR3 comprises 13 residues. CDR3 sequence reads: CATSPTGAYEQYF. The CDR3 nucleotides read TGTGCCACCAGCCCAACGGGAGCCTACGAGCAGTACTTC.

The gene calls are TRBV6-1 and TRBJ2-1; TRBD2 might be the D (6 bases). V lost 4 bases to trimming and J lost 7 bases, with 11 bases between them. Germline V gene lookup returns CDR1 MNHNS and CDR2 SASEGT. The CDR3 loop spans 13 amino acids. CDR3 sequence reads: CASSGISGNEQFF. In DNA form, the CDR3 reads TGTGCCAGCAGTGGGATTAGCGGAAATGAGCAGTTCTTC.

The chain's CDR3 is CASSPSGHTEAFF. CDR3 DNA: TGCGCCAGCAGCCCTTCAGGGCACACTGAAGCTTTCTTT. This rearrangement joins TRBV5-1 to TRBJ1-1; tentative D call: TRBD1 (5 bases). Trimming cost V 4 bases and J 3 bases, with 10 bases left between them. Germline values: CDR1 SGHRS, CDR2 YFSETQ. This CDR3 contains 13 residues.

The chain recombines TRBV7-9 with TRBJ1-1, with 7 bases matching TRBD1. V dropped 5 bases and J dropped 6; count of bases not matched to a gene: 9. The CDR3 is 14 amino acids. Germline values: CDR1 SEHNR, CDR2 FQNEAQ (reference sequence). The CDR3 region has the DNA TGTGCCAGCAGCCTTCCGGGACAGTTCTCTGAAGCTTTCTTT. Protein sequence: CASSLPGQFSEAFF.

This sequence joins TRBV20-1 and TRBJ1-5, with 7 positions matching TRBD1. The length of the CDR3 is 13 residues. Germline V gene sequence: CDR1 DFQATT, CDR2 SNEGSKA (reference sequence). V lost 4 bases and J lost 3; bases outside the gene matches: 3. The CDR3 reads CSATDRYNQPQHF. The CDR3 region has the DNA TGCAGTGCTACGGACAGGTACAATCAGCCCCAGCATTTT.

This clonotype has just a few counts. The CDR3 bases are TGTGCCAGCAGTCCCGTAGTGGGGATTGCTTTCTTT. It encodes CASSPVVGIAFF. V and J are TRBV6-2 or TRBV6-3 and TRBJ1-1; D call uncertain. V was shortened by 5 bases and J by 11 bases, with 15 bases between the two germline ends. The CDR3 is made up of 12 amino acids. Germline values: CDR1 MNHEY, CDR2 SVGEGT.